The 2 T cell receptor beta chains reported below all come from one sample, sequenced in a study of cytomegalovirus exposure and HLA in healthy donors. Vbeta (60) and Jbeta (13) primers were used in the PCR. TCRdb's copy holds only in-frame clones and misses some; the assay was immunoSEQ multiplex PCR. The sample contains hundreds of thousands of clones, about 90% of which appear only once. What was sequenced was PBMCs. The receptors were gathered from a woman under 30 in good health and CMV-seronegative.

A note on this clone: Germline and junction disagree at one end, which may indicate a read error. The chain employs TRBV4-1 and TRBJ2-7; possible D gene TRBD1, 5 bases. The CDR3 runs to 13 residues. Germline CDR1 reads MGHRA; CDR2 reads YSYEKL. This chain's CDR3 is CASNQKTAYEQYF. DNA for the CDR3: TGCGCCAGCAACCAAAAGACAGCCTACGAGCAGTACTTC.

This rearrangement joins TRBV12-2 to TRBJ2-3; the tabulated D call, TRBD1, remains unverified against the DNA. TRBV12-2 corresponds to a pseudogene. The CDR3 length is 16 residues. CDR3 sequence: CASRLGLWADTDTQYF. Here the CDR3 DNA reads TGTGCAAGTCGCTTAGGCCTTTGGGCCGACACAGATACGCAGTATTTT.